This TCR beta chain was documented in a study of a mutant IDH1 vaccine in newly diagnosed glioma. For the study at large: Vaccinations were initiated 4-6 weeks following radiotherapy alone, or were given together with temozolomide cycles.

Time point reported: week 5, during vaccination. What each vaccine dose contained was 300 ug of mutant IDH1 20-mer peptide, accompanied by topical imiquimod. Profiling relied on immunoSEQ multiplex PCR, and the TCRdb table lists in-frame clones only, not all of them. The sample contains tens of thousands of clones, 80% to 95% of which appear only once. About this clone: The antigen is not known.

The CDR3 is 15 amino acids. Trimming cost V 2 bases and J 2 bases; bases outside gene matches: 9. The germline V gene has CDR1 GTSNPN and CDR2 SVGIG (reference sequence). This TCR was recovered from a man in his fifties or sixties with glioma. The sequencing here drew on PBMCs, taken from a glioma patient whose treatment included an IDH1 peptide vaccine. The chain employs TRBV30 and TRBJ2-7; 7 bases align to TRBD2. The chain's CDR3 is CAWSPPGTTAYEQYF. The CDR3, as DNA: TGTGCCTGGAGTCCTCCCGGGACTACTGCCTACGAGCAGTACTTC. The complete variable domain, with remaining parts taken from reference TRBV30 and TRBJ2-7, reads SQTIHQWPATLVQPVGSPLSLECTVEGTSNPNLYWYRQAAGRGLQLLFYSVGIGQISSEVPQNLSASRPQDRQFILSSKKLLLSDSGFYLCAWSPPGTTAYEQYFGPGTRLTVT.